Detailed here is one TCR beta chain. This sample was included in a study of cytomegalovirus exposure and HLA in healthy donors. Primers: 60 Vbeta forward and 13 Jbeta reverse. Profiled with immunoSEQ multiplex PCR; TCRdb holds only in-frame clones, not every one. The sample includes fewer than 350,000 clones, approximately 90% of them seen just once. This CDR3 is 13 amino acids long. Germline CDR1 and CDR2: SGHTA and FQGTGA. Trimming removed 9 bases from V and 3 bases from J; junction bases left unmatched: 5. V and J are TRBV7-3 and TRBJ2-1; 7 nucleotides align to TRBD2. The source is a woman aged 18-29 years in good health and CMV-seronegative. Sequences were obtained from PBMCs. CDR3 sequence: CASSGTNYNEQFF. CDR3 DNA sequence: TGTGCCAGTTCGGGGACTAACTACAATGAGCAGTTCTTC.